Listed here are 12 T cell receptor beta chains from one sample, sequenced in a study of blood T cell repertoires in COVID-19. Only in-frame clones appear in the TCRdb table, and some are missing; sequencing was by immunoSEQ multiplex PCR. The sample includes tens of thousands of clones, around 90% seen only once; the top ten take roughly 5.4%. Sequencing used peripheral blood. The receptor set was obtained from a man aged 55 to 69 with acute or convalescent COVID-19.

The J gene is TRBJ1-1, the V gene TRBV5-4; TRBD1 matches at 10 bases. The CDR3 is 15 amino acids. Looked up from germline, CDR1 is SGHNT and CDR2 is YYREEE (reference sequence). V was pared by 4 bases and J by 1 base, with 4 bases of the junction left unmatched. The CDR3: CASSAWTGGNTEAFF. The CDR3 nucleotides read TGTGCCAGCAGCGCATGGACAGGGGGGAACACTGAAGCTTTCTTT.

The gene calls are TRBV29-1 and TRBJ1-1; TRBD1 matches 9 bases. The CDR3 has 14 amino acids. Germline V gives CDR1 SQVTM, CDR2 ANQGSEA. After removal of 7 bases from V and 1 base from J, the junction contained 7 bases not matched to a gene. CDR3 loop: CSAQPGQGNTEAFF. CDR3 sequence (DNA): TGCAGCGCTCAACCGGGACAGGGGAACACTGAAGCTTTCTTT.

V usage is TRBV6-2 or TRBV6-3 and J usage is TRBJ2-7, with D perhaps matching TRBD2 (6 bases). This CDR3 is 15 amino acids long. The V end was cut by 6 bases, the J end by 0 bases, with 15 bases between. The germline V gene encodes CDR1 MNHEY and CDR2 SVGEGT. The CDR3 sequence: CASSTFRGSSYEQYF. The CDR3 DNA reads TGTGCCAGCAGCACTTTCCGGGGGTCCTCCTACGAGCAGTACTTC.

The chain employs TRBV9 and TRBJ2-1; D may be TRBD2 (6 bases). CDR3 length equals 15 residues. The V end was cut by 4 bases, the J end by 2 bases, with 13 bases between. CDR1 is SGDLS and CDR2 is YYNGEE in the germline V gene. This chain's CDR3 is CASSLPGGPYNEQFF. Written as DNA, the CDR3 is TGTGCCAGCAGCCTCCCTGGAGGGCCCTACAATGAGCAGTTCTTC.

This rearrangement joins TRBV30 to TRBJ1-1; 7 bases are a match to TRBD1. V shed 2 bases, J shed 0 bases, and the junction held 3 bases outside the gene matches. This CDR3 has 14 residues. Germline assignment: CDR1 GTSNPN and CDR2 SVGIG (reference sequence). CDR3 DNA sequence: TGTGCCTGGAGTAAAGGGGGCCTGAACACTGAAGCTTTCTTT. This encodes CAWSKGGLNTEAFF.

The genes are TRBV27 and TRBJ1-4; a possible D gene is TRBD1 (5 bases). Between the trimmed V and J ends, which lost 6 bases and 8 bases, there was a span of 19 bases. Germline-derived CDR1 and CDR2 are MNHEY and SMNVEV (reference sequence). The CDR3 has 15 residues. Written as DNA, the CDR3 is TGTGCCAGCAGGGGGATTTCAGGGAACGGCGAAAAACTGTTTTTT. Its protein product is CASRGISGNGEKLFF.

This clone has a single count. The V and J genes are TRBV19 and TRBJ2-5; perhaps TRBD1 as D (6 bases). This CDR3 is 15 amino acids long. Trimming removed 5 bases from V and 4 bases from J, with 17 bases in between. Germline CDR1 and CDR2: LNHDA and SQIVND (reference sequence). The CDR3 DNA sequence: TGTGCCAGTAGTCTTTCGGACTCCAGGGGAGAGACCCAGTACTTC. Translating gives CASSLSDSRGETQYF.

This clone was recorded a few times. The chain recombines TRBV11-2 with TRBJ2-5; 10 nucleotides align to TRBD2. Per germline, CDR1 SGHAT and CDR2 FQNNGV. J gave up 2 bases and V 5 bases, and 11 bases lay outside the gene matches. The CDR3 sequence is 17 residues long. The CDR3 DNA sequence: TGTGCCAGCAGCCCTAGAGTCCGTAGCGGGGGGCAAGAGACCCAGTACTTC. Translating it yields CASSPRVRSGGQETQYF.

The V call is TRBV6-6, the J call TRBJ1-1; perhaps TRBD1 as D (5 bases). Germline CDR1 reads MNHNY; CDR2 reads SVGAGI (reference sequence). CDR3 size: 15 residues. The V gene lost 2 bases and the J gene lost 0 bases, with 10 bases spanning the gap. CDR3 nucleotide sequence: TGTGCCAGCAGTTACGGGGCGGGAGTGAACACTGAAGCTTTCTTT. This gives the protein CASSYGAGVNTEAFF.

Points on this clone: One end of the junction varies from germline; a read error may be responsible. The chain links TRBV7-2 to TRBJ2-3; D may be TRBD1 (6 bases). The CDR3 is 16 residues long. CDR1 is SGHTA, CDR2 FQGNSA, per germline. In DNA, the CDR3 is TGTGCCAGCACCTTAGTAGTTGGGGGCCAGTCAGATACGCAGTATTTT. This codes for CASTLVVGGQSDTQYF.

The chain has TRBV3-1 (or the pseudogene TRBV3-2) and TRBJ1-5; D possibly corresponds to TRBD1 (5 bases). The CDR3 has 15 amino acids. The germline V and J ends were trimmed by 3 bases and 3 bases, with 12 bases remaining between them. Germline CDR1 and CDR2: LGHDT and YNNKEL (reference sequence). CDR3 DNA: TGTGCCAGCAGCCATCTCAGGGTAATCAATCAGCCCCAGCATTTT. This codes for CASSHLRVINQPQHF.

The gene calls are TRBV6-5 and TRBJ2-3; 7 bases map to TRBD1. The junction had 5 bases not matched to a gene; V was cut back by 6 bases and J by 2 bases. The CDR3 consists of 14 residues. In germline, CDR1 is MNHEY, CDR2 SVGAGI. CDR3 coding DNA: TGTGCCAGCAGCAGCACAGGGGTCACAGATACGCAGTATTTT. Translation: CASSSTGVTDTQYF.